A selection of T cell receptor beta chains follows, all from one sample in a study of blood T cell repertoires in COVID-19. The protocol was immunoSEQ multiplex PCR, while the TCRdb copy is restricted to in-frame clones and leaves out a portion. The sample consists of 93,000 or so clones, approximately 80% of them appearing once. Specimen: peripheral blood. Every receptor here comes from a human donor in a cohort sampled during active COVID-19. The CDR3 runs from the conserved cysteine through the conserved F or W. The D gene is left open where the match is weak. Rows may omit the clone size; those that give it use once, few, many or a size class.

size: NA; D: TRBD1; V: TRBV7-9; J: TRBJ2-7; DNA: TGTGCCAGCAGCCTTACCGGGACAGGGGGCTACGAGCAGTACTTC; CDR3: CASSLTGTGGYEQYF
size: NA; D: NA; V: TRBV10-1; J: TRBJ1-1; DNA: TGCGCCAGCAGTGACCCCGATGGGCTGAACACTGAAGCTTTCTTT; CDR3: CASSDPDGLNTEAFF
size: NA; D: NA; V: TRBV5-8; J: TRBJ2-3; DNA: TGTGCCAGCAGCCCAACTAGGGCCCGCACAGATACGCAGTATTTT; CDR3: CASSPTRARTDTQYF
size: NA; D: TRBD2; V: TRBV29-1; J: TRBJ2-2; DNA: TGCAGCGTTGAAGAGACTAGCGGGGGAAACGGGGAGCTGTTTTTT; CDR3: CSVEETSGGNGELFF
size: once; D: NA; V: TRBV7-2; J: TRBJ1-5; DNA: TGTGCCAGCAGCTTAGACCGGGGGTGGTATCAGCCCCAGCATTTT; CDR3: CASSLDRGWYQPQHF
size: NA; D: NA; V: TRBV5-8; J: TRBJ2-1; DNA: TGTGCCAGCAGCTGGGGTCGGCGGGGCAATGAGCAGTTCTTC; CDR3: CASSWGRRGNEQFF
size: NA; D: NA; V: TRBV7-9; J: TRBJ1-4; DNA: TGTGCCAGCAGCTTCCAGGCTGAAAAACTGTTTTTT; CDR3: CASSFQAEKLFF
size: NA; D: TRBD1; V: TRBV5-1; J: TRBJ2-2; DNA: TGCGCCAGCAGCTGGACAGGGAACACCGGGGAGCTGTTTTTT; CDR3: CASSWTGNTGELFF
size: NA; D: NA; V: TRBV5-6; J: TRBJ1-1; DNA: TGTGCCAGCAGCTTGGGGTACAGGAACACTGAAGCTTTCTTT; CDR3: CASSLGYRNTEAFF
size: NA; D: NA; V: TRBV2; J: TRBJ1-4; DNA: TGTGCCAGCAGCCTTCCCCCGGCTAATGAAAAACTGTTTTTT; CDR3: CASSLPPANEKLFF
size: NA; D: NA; V: TRBV5-1; J: TRBJ1-1; DNA: TGCGCCAGCAGCTGGACAGCGACTCTCCCATCTGAAGCTTTCTTT; CDR3: CASSWTATLPSEAFF
size: NA; D: TRBD1; V: TRBV4-1; J: TRBJ1-2; DNA: TGCGCCAGCAGCTCGGGACAGGGGCACTATGGCTACACCTTC; CDR3: CASSSGQGHYGYTF
size: once; D: NA; V: TRBV6-5; J: TRBJ2-3; DNA: TGTGCCAGCAGCCCCGGGACTCTACGCACAGATACGCAGTATTTT; CDR3: CASSPGTLRTDTQYF
size: few; D: NA; V: TRBV6-1; J: TRBJ1-2; DNA: TGTGCCAGCAGTGAAGCGGGCAACTATGGCTACACCTTC; CDR3: CASSEAGNYGYTF
size: NA; D: NA; V: TRBV15; J: TRBJ2-5; DNA: TGTGCCACCAGCAGAGGCCAGGGCACAGAGACCCAGTACTTC; CDR3: CATSRGQGTETQYF